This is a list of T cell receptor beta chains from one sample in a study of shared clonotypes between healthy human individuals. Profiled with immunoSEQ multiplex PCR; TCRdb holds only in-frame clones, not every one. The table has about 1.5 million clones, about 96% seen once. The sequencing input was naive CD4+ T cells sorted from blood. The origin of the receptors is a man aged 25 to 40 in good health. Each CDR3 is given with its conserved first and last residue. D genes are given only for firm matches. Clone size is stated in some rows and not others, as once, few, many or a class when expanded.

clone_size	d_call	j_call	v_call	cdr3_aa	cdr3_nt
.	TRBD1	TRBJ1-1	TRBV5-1	CASSLVGTVATEAFF	TGCGCCAGCAGCTTGGTGGGGACAGTTGCCACTGAAGCTTTCTTT
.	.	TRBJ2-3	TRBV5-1	CASMGGTRYTDTQYF	TGCGCCAGCATGGGCGGGACCAGGTACACAGATACGCAGTATTTT
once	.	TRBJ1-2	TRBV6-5	CASSYSRGLNYGYTF	TGTGCCAGCAGTTACTCCCGGGGGTTGAACTATGGCTACACCTTC
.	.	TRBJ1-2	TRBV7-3	CASSPSGTGGYTF	TGTGCCAGCAGCCCATCAGGGACGGGTGGCTACACCTTC
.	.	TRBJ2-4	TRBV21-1	CASSKVWVQAKNIQYF	TGTGCCAGCAGCAAAGTCTGGGTACAGGCCAAAAACATTCAGTACTTC
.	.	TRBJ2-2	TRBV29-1	CSARRQNTGELFF	TGCAGCGCCCGCCGGCAGAACACCGGGGAGCTGTTTTTT
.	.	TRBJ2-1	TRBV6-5	CASSHRRYNEQFF	TGTGCCAGCAGTCACCGGAGGTACAATGAGCAGTTCTTC
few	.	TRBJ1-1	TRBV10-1	CASSADPVTEAFF	TGCGCCAGCAGTGCCGACCCGGTCACTGAAGCTTTCTTT
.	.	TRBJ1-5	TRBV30	CAWSVDGYQPQHF	TGTGCCTGGAGTGTGGACGGGTATCAGCCCCAGCATTTT
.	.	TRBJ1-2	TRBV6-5	CASGNGGDYGYTF	TGTGCCAGCGGGAACGGGGGGGACTATGGCTACACCTTC
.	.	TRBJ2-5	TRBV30	CAWTGRQQETQYF	TGTGCCTGGACCGGACGGCAGCAAGAGACCCAGTACTTC
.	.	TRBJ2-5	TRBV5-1	CASSLYGEGGETQYF	TGTGCCAGCAGCTTGTACGGCGAAGGTGGAGAGACCCAGTACTTC
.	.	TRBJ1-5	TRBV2	CASSRDSTPNQPQHF	TGTGCCAGCAGTCGAGACAGTACCCCCAATCAGCCCCAGCATTTT
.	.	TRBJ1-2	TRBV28	CASSSWSYTF	TGTGCCAGCAGTTCTTGGTCCTACACCTTC
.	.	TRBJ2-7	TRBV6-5	CASSQGTGQYF	TGTGCCAGCAGTCAGGGAACGGGGCAGTACTTC
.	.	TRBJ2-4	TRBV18	CASSPRDIIAKNIQYF	TGTGCCAGCTCTCCAAGGGACATCATAGCCAAAAACATTCAGTACTTC
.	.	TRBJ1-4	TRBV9	CASVRPGKLFF	TGTGCCAGCGTTCGCCCCGGGAAACTGTTTTTT
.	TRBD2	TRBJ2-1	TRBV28	CASSSDSGSAVGEQFF	TGTGCCAGCAGTTCCGATAGCGGGAGTGCGGTCGGTGAGCAGTTCTTC
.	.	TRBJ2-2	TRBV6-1	CASSEGRGTGELFF	TGTGCCAGCAGTGAAGGGAGGGGGACCGGGGAGCTGTTTTTT
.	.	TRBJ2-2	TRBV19	CASSMGPTGELFF	TGTGCCAGTAGTATGGGACCCACCGGGGAGCTGTTTTTT